This T cell receptor (beta chain) derives from a study of CD8+ T cells in alopecia areata. This CDR3 has 14 residues. Germline CDR1 reads MGHRA; CDR2 reads YSYEKL. In each case, RNA was isolated and then reverse transcribed into cDNA as the sequencing template. Measured with immunoSEQ multiplex PCR; TCRdb has only the in-frame clones, and not every one. In the table there are about 97,000 clones, roughly three fifths of which are singletons. Study results and caveats: It was lesional scalp, especially alopecia totalis/universalis, that showed higher clonality than normal scalp.

Regarding this clone: Antigen specificity is unknown. An end of the junction differs from the germline gene, which may be a read error. Within the sample, other DNA sequences also encode this same CDR3.

The sample's treatment: oral pan-JAK inhibitor, 5-10 mg twice daily. The TCR originated in a human donor with alopecia areata. The chain uses TRBV4-1 and TRBJ2-1; 12 bases map to TRBD2. The sample was CD8+ T cells sorted from blood, taken at roughly week 58, from a patient treated with tofacitinib. CDR3 DNA: TGTGCCAGCAGCCTAGCGGGGGGGCGGGATGAGCAGTTCTTC. This sequence encodes CASSLAGGRDEQFF.